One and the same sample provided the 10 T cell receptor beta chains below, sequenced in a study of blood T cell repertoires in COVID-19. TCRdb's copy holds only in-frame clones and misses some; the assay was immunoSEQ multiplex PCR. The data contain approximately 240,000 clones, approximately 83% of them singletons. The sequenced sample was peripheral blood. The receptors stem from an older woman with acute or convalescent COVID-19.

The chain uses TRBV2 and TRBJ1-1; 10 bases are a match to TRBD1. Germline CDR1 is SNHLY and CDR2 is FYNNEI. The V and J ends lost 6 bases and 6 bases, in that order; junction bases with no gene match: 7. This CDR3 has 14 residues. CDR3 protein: CASRGQGRYAEAFF. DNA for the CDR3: TGTGCCAGCAGGGGACAGGGGCGATATGCTGAAGCTTTCTTT.

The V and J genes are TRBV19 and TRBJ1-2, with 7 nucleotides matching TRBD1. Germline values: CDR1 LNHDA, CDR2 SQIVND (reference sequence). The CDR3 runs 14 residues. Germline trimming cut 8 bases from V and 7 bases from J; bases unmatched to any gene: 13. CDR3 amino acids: CASGKQGTSSGYTF. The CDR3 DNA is TGTGCCAGTGGGAAACAGGGGACATCGTCTGGCTACACCTTC.

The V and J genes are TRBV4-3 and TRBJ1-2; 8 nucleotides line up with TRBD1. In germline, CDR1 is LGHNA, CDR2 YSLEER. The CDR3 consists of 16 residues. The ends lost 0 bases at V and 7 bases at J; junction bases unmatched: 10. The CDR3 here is CASSQEIWTGSSGYTF. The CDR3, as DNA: TGCGCCAGCAGCCAAGAGATTTGGACAGGGAGTTCTGGCTACACCTTC.

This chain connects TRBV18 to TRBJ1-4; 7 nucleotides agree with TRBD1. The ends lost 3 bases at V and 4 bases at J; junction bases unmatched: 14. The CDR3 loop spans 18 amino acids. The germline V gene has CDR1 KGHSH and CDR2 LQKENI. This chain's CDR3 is CASSPVNIQGRNNEKLFF. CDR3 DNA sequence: TGTGCCAGCTCACCGGTGAACATACAGGGGCGGAATAATGAAAAACTGTTTTTT.

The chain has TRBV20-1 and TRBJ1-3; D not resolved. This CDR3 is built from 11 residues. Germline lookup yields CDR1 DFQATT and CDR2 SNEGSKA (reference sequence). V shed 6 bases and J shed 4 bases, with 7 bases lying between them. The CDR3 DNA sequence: TGCAGTGCGGGGAGGGGAAACACCATATATTTT. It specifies CSAGRGNTIYF.

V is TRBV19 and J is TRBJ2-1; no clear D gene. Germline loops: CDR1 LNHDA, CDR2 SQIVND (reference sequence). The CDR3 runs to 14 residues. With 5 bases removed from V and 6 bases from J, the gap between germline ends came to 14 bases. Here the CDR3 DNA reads TGTGCCAGTAGTCTGGCTAGTCCATCCAATGAGCAGTTCTTC. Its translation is CASSLASPSNEQFF. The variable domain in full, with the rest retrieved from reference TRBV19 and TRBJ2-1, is DGGITQSPKYLFRKEGQNVTLSCEQNLNHDAMYWYRQDPGQGLRLIYYSQIVNDFQKGDIAEGYSVSREKKESFPLTVTSAQKNPTAFYLCASSLASPSNEQFFGPGTRLTVL.

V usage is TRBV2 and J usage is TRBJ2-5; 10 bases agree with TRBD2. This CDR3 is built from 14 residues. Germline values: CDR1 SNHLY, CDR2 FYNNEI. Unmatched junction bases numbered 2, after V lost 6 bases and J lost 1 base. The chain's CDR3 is CASSASGGQETQYF. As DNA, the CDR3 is TGTGCCAGCAGCGCTAGCGGGGGCCAAGAGACCCAGTACTTC.

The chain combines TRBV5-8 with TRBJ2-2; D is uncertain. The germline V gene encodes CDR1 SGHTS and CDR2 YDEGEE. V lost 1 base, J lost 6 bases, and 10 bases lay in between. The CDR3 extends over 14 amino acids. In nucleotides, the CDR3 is TGTGCCAGCAGCTTGCGAACAGCCGCCGGGGAGCTGTTTTTT. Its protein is CASSLRTAAGELFF.

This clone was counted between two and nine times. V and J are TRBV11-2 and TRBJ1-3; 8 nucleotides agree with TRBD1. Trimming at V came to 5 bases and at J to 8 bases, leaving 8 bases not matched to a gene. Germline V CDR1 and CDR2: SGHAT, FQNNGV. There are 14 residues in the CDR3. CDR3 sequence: CASSPGQGSDTIYF. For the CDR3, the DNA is TGTGCCAGCAGCCCCGGACAGGGCTCAGACACCATATATTTT. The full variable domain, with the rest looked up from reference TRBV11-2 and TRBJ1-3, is EAGVAQSPRYKIIEKRQSVAFWCNPISGHATLYWYQQILGQGPKLLIQFQNNGVVDDSQLPKDRFSAERLKGVDSTLKIQPAKLEDSAVYLCASSPGQGSDTIYFGEGSWLTVV.

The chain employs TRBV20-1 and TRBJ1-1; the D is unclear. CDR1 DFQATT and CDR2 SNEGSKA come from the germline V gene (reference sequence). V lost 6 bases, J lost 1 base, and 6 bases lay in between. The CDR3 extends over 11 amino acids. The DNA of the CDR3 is TGCAGTGCGCGTAAGAACACTGAAGCTTTCTTT. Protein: CSARKNTEAFF.